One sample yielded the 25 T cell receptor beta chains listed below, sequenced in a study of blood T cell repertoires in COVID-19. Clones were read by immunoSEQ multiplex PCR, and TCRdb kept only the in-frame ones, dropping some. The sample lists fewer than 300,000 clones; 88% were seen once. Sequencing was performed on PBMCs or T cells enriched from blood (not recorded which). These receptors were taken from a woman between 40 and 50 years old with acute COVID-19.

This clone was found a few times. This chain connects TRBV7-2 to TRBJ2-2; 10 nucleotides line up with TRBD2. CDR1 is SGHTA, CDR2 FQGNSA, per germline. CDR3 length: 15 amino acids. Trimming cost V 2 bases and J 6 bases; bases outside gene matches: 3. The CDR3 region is CASSLLAGAAGELFF. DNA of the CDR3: TGTGCCAGCAGCTTACTAGCGGGAGCGGCCGGGGAGCTGTTTTTT.

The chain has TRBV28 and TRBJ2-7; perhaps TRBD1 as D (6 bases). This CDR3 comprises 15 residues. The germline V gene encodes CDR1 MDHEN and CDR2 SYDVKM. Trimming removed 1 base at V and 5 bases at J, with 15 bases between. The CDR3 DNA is TGTGCCAGCAGTTTATCGGATCAGGGGTTGAACGAGCAGTACTTC. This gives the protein CASSLSDQGLNEQYF.

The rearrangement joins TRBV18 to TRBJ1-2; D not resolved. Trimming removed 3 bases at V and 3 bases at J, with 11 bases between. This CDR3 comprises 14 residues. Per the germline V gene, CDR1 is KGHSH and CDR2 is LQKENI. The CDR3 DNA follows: TGTGCCAGCTCACCTGCGGGAAGGTACTATGGCTACACCTTC. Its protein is CASSPAGRYYGYTF.

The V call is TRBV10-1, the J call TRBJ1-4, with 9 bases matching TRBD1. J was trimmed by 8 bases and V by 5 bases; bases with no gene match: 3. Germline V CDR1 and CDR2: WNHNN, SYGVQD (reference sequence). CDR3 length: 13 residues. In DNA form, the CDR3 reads TGCGCCAGCAGTCCGGACAGGGGAGAAAAACTGTTTTTT. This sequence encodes CASSPDRGEKLFF.

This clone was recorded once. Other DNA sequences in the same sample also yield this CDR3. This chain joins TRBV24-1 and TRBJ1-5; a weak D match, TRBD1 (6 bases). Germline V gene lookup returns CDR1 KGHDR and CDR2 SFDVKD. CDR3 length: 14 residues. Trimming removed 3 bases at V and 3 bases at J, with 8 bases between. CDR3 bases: TGTGCCACCAGTGATGGACAGTCCAATCAGCCCCAGCATTTT. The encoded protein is CATSDGQSNQPQHF.

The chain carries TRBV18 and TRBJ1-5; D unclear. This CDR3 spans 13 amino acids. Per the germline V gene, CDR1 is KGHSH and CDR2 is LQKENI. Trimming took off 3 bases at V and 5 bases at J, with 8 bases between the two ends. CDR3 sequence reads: CASSPWADQPQHF. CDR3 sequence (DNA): TGTGCCAGCTCACCGTGGGCAGATCAGCCCCAGCATTTT.

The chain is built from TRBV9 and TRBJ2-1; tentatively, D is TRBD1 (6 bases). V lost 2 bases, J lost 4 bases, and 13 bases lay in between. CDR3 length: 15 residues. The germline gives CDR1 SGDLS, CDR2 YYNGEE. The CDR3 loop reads CASSVLQGQYNEQFF. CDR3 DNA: TGTGCCAGCAGCGTGTTACAGGGACAATACAATGAGCAGTTCTTC.

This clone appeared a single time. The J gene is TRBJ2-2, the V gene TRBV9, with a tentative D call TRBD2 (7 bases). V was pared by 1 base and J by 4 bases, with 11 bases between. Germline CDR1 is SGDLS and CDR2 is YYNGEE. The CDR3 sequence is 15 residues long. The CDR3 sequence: CASSVWEGGTGELFF. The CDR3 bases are TGTGCCAGCAGCGTATGGGAGGGGGGCACCGGGGAGCTGTTTTTT. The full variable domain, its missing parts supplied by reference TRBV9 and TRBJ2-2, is DSGVTQTPKHLITATGQRVTLRCSPRSGDLSVYWYQQSLDQGLQFLIQYYNGEERAKGNILERFSAQQFPDLHSELNLSSLELGDSALYFCASSVWEGGTGELFFGEGSRLTVL.

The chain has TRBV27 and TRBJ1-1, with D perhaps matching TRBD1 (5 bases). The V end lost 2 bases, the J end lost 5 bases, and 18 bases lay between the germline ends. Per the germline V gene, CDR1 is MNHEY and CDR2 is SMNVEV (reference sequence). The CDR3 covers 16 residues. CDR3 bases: TGTGCCAGCAGTTTAGGTTGGGCAGGGTCGGAGACTGAAGCTTTCTTT. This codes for CASSLGWAGSETEAFF.

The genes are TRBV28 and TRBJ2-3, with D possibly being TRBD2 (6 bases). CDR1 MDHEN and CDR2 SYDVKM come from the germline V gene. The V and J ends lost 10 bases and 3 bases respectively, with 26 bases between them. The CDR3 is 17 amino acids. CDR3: CATQLGGFGSGTDTQYF. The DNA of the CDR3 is TGTGCCACCCAGCTGGGGGGATTCGGGAGTGGGACAGATACGCAGTATTTT.

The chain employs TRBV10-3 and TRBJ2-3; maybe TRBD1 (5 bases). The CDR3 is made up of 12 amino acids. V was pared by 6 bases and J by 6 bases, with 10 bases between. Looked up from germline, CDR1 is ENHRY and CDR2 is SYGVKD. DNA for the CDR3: TGTGCCATCAGCCCCCAGGGCGATACGCAGTATTTT. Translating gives CAISPQGDTQYF.

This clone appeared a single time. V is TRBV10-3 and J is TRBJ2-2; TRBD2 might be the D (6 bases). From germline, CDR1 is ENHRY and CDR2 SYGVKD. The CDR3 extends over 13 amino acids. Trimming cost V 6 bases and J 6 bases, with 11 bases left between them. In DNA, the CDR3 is TGTGCCATCAGGGAACTAGCATCCGGGGAGCTGTTTTTT. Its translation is CAIRELASGELFF.

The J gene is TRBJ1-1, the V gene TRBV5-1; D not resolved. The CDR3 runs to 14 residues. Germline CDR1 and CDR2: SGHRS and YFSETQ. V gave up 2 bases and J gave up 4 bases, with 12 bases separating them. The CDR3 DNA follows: TGCGCCAGCAGCTTCCCAGGCTTAGGCACTGAAGCTTTCTTT. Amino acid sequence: CASSFPGLGTEAFF.

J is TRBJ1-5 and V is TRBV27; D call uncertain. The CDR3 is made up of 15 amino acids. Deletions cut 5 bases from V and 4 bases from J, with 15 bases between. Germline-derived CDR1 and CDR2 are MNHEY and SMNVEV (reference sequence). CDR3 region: CASSRGGALNQPQHF. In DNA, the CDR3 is TGTGCCAGCAGTCGGGGAGGCGCACTAAATCAGCCCCAGCATTTT.

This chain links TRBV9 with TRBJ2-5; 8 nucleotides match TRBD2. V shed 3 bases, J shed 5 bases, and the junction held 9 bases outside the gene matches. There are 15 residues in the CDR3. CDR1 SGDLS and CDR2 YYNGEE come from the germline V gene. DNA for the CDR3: TGTGCCAGCAGCGCCGCGGGACTAGGGGGGGAGACCCAGTACTTC. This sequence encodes CASSAAGLGGETQYF.

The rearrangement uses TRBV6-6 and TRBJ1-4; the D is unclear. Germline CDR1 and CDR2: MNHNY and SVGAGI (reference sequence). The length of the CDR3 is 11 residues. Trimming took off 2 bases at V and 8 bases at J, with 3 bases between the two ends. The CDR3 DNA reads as TGTGCCAGCAGTTACACAGAAAAACTGTTTTTT. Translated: CASSYTEKLFF.

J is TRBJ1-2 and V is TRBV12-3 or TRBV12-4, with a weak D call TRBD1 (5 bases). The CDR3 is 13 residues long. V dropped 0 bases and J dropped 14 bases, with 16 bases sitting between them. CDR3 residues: CASSLARRAGGTF. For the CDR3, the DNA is TGTGCCAGCAGTTTAGCGAGGAGGGCCGGGGGTACCTTC.

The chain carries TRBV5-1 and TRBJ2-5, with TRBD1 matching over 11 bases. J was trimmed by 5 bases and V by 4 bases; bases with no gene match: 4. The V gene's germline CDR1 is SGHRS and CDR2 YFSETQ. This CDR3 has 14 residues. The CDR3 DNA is TGCGCCAGCAGCCCGGGGACAGGGGGGGAGACCCAGTACTTC. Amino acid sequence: CASSPGTGGETQYF.

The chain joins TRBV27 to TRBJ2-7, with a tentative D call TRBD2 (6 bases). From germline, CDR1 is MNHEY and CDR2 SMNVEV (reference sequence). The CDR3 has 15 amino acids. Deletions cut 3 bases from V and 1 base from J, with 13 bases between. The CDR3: CASSFVGRGSYEQYF. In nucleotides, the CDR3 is TGTGCCAGCAGTTTCGTCGGGAGAGGTTCCTACGAGCAGTACTTC.

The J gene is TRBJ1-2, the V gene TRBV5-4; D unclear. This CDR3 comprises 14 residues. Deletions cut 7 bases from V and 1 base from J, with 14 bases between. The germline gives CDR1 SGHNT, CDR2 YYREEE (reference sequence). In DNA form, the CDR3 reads TGTGCCAGCGGATTCTTAGCCCTTAACTATGGCTACACCTTC. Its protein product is CASGFLALNYGYTF.

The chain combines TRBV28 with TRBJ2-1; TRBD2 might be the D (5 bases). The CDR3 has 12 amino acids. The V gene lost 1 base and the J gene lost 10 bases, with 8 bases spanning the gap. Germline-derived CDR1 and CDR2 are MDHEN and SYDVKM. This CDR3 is CASSLFGEEQFF. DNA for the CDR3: TGTGCCAGCAGTTTATTTGGGGAGGAGCAGTTCTTC.

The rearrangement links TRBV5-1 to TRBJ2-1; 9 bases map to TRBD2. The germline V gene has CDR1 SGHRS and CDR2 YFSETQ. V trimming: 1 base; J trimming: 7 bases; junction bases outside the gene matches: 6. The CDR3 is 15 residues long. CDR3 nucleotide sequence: TGCGCCAGCAGCTTGAGGGCGGGAGGGGAGAATGAGCAGTTCTTC. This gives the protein CASSLRAGGENEQFF.

CDR3 in amino acids: CASSLVGTEKNYGYTF. In DNA, the CDR3 is TGTGCCAGCAGTTTAGTAGGGACAGAGAAAAACTATGGCTACACCTTC. The chain joins TRBV28 to TRBJ1-2; 7 bases agree with TRBD1. Per germline, CDR1 MDHEN and CDR2 SYDVKM. The CDR3 contains 16 residues. J was trimmed by 2 bases and V by 2 bases; bases with no gene match: 8.

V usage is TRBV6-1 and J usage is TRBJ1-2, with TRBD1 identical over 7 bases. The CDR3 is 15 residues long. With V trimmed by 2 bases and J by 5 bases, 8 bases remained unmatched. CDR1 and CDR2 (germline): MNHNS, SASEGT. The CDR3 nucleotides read TGTGCCAGCAGTGAATTGGTAGGGGGCTCATATGGCTACACCTTC. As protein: CASSELVGGSYGYTF.

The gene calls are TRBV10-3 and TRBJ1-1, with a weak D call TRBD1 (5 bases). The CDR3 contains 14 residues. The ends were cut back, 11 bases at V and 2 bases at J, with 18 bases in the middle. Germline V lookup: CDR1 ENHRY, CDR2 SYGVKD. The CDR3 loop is CALRSSQGNTEAFF. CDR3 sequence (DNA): TGTGCCCTTCGATCGAGCCAGGGTAACACTGAAGCTTTCTTT.